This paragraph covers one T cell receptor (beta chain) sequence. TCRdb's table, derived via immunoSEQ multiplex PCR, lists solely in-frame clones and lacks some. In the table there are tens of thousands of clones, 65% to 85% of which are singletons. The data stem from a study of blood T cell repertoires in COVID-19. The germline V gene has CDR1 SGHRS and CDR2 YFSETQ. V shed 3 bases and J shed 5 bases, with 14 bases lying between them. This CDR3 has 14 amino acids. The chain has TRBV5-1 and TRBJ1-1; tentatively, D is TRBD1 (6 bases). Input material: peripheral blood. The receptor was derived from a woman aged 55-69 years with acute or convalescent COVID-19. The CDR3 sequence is CASSSQGVETEAFF. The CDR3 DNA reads TGCGCCAGCAGCTCACAGGGAGTTGAGACTGAAGCTTTCTTT.